This section outlines one T cell receptor beta chain sequence together with its context. Its specific antigen is unknown. Base qualities are not recorded, but no much larger clone differs from it by a single base. The collaborating institutions used their own protocols to collect whole blood in K2EDTA tubes. For TCRbeta analysis, collaborator samples were shipped as frozen whole blood, as isolated PBMCs, or as DNA extracted from either sample type. The sample comes from a study of blood T cell repertoires in COVID-19 (dated by TCRdb to 2020 to 2021). With regard to the full study: Collaborator samples came from the United States, Italy and Spain and covered acute and convalescent phases of COVID-19. A freely available public database, intended as a resource for researchers studying the immune response to SARS-CoV-2, is where the repertoires were released. The prospective study material was composed of cDNA or gDNA derived from T cells, B-cell-depleted T cells, or PBMCs. Where available, HLA class I and class II types were obtained from metadata supplied by the sample provider rather than from assay-based typing. Sample metadata almost always included a de-identified subject ID, COVID-19 status, age in years and sex. Subjects who had been exposed to COVID-19, were actively infected with it, or had recovered from it provided the deeply sampled blood TCRbeta repertoires that made up the dataset. The samples were drawn from two sources: the first 160 participants of the ongoing ImmuneRACE study, and 1,000 to 1,500 subjects contributed by 6 global collaborators.

TCRbeta CDR3 regions were amplified from genomic DNA by means of the immunoSEQ Assay, a bias-controlled multiplex PCR. The study's own analysis went as follows. The number of nucleated cells in each sample was estimated by amplification of reference gene primers within the assay. To quantify the absolute abundance of each unique TCRbeta CDR3 rearrangement, sequence reads were collapsed and filtered. Productive Simpson clonality was computed per sample as the square root of Simpson's diversity index over productive rearrangements. TCRdb limited this immuneACCESS table to in-frame rearrangements with V and J called. A share of clones is missing; checked studies link under half to unresolved V genes, and the rest is unexplained. V, J and clone size are taken as reported in that table, and D and trimming were inferred from the DNA itself. Across this sample there are about 160,000 clones, with approximately 75% seen only once. In total, the top ten clones hold roughly 11% of the sample.

The investigation overall reported the following: The amount of clinical and demographic metadata varied by source and participant and was provided uncurated.

The CDR3 runs 15 residues from the cysteine to the phenylalanine. The entry retains the CDR3 DNA only, 45 bases that are in frame from base 1. The CDR1 and CDR2 encoded by the germline V gene are SGHDT and YYEEEE. V is clipped by 1 base and J by 8 bases, and the sequence between their germline boundaries is 15 bases long. The TCR originated in a human donor in a cohort sampled during active COVID-19. The chain joins TRBV5-6 to TRBJ1-4, with TRBD1 as a weak D call on 5 bases. The specimen sequenced was peripheral blood. At the DNA level, the sequence is TGTGCCAGCAGCTTGTGGCGGGCGCGGGACGAAAAACTGTTTTTT. It codes for CASSLWRARDEKLFF. Outside the CDR3, residues come from the reference TRBV5-6 and TRBJ1-4 proteins, so the full variable domain is: DAGVTQSPTHLIKTRGQQVTLRCSPKSGHDTVSWYQQALGQGPQFIFQYYEEEERQRGNFPDRFSGHQFPNYSSELNVNALLLGDSALYLCASSLWRARDEKLFFGSGTQLSVL.